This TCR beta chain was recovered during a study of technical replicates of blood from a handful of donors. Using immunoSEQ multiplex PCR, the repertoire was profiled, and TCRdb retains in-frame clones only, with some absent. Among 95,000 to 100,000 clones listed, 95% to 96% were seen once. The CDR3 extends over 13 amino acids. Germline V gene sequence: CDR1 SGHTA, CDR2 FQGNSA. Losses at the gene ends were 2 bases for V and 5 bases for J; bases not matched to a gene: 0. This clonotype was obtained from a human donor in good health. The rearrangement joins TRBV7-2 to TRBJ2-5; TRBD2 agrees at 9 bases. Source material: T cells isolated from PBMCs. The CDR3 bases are TGTGCCAGCAGCTTAACTAGCGGGGAGACCCAGTACTTC. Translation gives CASSLTSGETQYF.